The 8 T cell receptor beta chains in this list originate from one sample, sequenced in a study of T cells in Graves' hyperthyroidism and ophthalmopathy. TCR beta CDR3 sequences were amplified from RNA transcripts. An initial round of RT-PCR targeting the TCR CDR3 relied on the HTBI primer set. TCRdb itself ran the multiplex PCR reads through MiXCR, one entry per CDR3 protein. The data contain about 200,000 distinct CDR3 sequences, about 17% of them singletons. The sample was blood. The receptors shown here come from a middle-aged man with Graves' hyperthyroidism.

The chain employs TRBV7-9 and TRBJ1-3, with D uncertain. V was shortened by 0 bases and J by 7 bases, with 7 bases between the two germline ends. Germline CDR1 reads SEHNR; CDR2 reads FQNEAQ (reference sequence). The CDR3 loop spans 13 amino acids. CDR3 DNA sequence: TGTGCCAGCAGCTTAGCAATGAGTAACACCATATATTTT. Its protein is CASSLAMSNTIYF.

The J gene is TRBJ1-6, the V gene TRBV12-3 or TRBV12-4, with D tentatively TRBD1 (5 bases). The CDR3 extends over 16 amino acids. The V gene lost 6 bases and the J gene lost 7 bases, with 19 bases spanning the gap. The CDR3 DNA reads TGTGCCAGCAGAGAATTTTCGGGGCTTGGAAATTCACCCCTCCACTTT. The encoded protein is CASREFSGLGNSPLHF.

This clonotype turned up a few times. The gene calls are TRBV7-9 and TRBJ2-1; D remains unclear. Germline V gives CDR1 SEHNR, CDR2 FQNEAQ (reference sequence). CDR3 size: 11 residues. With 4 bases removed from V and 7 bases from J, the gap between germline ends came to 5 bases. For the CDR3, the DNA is TGTGCCAGCAGCTCAAGGAATGAGCAGTTCTTC. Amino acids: CASSSRNEQFF.

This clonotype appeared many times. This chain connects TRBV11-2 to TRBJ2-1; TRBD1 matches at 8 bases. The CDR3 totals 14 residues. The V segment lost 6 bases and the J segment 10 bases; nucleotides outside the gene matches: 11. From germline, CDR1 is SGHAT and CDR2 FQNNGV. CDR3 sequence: CASRSLRGLEEQFF. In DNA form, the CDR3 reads TGTGCCAGCAGATCCCTCAGGGGGCTGGAGGAGCAGTTCTTC.

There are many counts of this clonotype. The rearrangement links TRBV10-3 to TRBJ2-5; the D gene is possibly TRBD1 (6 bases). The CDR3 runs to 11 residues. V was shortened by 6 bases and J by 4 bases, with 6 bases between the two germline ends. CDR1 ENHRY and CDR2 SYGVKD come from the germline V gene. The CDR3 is CAIRTGETQYF. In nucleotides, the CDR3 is TGTGCCATCAGGACAGGAGAGACCCAGTACTTC.

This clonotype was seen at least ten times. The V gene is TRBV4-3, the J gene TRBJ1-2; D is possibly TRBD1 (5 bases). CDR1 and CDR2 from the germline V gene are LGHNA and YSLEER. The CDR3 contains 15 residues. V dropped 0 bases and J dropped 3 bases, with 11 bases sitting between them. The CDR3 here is CASSQDGRAHYGYTF. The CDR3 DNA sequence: TGCGCCAGCAGCCAAGACGGCAGGGCCCACTATGGCTACACCTTC.

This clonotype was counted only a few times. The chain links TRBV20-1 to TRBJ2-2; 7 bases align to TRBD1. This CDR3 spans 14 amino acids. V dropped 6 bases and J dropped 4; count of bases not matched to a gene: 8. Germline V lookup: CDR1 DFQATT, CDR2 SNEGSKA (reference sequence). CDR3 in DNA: TGCAGTGCCACAGGGGTTGTGGGCACCGGGGAGCTGTTTTTT. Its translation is CSATGVVGTGELFF.

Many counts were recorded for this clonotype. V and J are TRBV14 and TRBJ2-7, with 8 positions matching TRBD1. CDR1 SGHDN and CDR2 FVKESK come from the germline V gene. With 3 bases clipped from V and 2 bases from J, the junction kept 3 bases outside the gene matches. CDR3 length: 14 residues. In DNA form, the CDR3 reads TGTGCCAGCAGCCATGTGACAGGGGCCTACGAGCAGTACTTC. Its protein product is CASSHVTGAYEQYF. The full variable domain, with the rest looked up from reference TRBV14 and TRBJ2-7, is EAGVTQFPSHSVIEKGQTVTLRCDPISGHDNLYWYRRVMGKEIKFLLHFVKESKQDESGMPNNRFLAERTGGTYSTLKVQPAELEDSGVYFCASSHVTGAYEQYFGPGTRLTVT.